The present T cell receptor beta chain was sequenced within a study of cytomegalovirus exposure and HLA in healthy donors. Study-level results: Later analysis identified a missense DCLRE1C variant that was linked to TCR beta V- and J-gene trimming. Later on, an analysis showed TCR association rates differing by HLA locus, with DRB1 the most and HLA-C the fewest.

PCR involved 60 Vbeta and 13 Jbeta primers. TCRdb's table, derived via immunoSEQ multiplex PCR, lists solely in-frame clones and lacks some. The sample comprises some 120,000 clones, around two thirds of which are singletons, and around 9.7% rests with the top ten. About this clone: As yet, its antigen is unknown.

This CDR3 comprises 13 residues. From germline, CDR1 is KGHSH and CDR2 LQKENI. The germline V and J ends were trimmed by 3 bases and 4 bases, with 8 bases remaining between them. This chain links TRBV18 with TRBJ2-3; weak D call: TRBD2 (5 bases). This clonotype was obtained from a woman aged 40 to 50 in good health and CMV-seropositive. The source material was PBMCs. CDR3 bases: TGTGCCAGCTCACCTTCACTAGCAGATACGCAGTATTTT. As protein: CASSPSLADTQYF.